This T cell receptor beta chain is from a study of blood T cell repertoires in COVID-19. Study-level information: Sources were T cells, B-cell-depleted T cells, or PBMCs; the material itself was cDNA or gDNA.

TCRdb keeps only in-frame clones here, not all; method: immunoSEQ multiplex PCR. The profile shows 100,000 to 150,000 clones, roughly 80% of them singletons. This clone was counted a few times. This TCR was recovered from an elderly man with COVID-19, enrolled during active disease. Sequenced: peripheral blood.

The CDR3 reads CASSPGNTGELFF. CDR3 nucleotide sequence: TGCGCCAGCAGTCCAGGGAACACCGGGGAGCTGTTTTTT. V usage is TRBV5-1 and J usage is TRBJ2-2; D unclear. CDR1 and CDR2 from the germline V gene are SGHRS and YFSETQ. The CDR3 runs 13 residues. V lost 5 bases and J lost 1, with 6 bases in between. The complete variable domain, with remaining parts taken from reference TRBV5-1 and TRBJ2-2, reads KAGVTQTPRYLIKTRGQQVTLSCSPISGHRSVSWYQQTPGQGLQFLFEYFSETQRNKGNFPGRFSGRQFSNSRSEMNVSTLELGDSALYLCASSPGNTGELFFGEGSRLTVL.